Sequencing of this T cell receptor beta chain was carried out in a study of cytomegalovirus exposure and HLA in healthy donors. A word on this clone: The target antigen is unknown.

Sequencing used immunoSEQ multiplex PCR; TCRdb keeps in-frame clones, though not all of them. The data contain a few hundred thousand clones, 80% to 90% of them seen just once; the ten biggest clones take up 0.65% to 0.95%. Findings and caveats of the study: The CMV antigen specificity of a few CMV-associated chains was confirmed through in vitro analysis. The study put 150 to 200 TCR beta chains on its list as cytomegalovirus-associated. According to a subsequent analysis, TCR clusters from the first cohort were inclined to appear together in the 90 to 150 validation repertoires. According to reports, the classifier identified cytomegalovirus status with high specificity and sensitivity.

Germline values: CDR1 MNHNS, CDR2 SASEGT. The CDR3 is 15 amino acids. Trimming left V 7 bases short and J 2 bases short, with 16 bases between. Material for sequencing was PBMCs. J is TRBJ2-3 and V is TRBV6-1, with D tentatively TRBD2 (5 bases). The clonotype originates from a woman younger than 35 in good health and CMV-seronegative. CDR3: CASTLGAEPTDTQYF. In DNA, the CDR3 is TGTGCCAGCACCTTGGGAGCGGAACCCACAGATACGCAGTATTTT.